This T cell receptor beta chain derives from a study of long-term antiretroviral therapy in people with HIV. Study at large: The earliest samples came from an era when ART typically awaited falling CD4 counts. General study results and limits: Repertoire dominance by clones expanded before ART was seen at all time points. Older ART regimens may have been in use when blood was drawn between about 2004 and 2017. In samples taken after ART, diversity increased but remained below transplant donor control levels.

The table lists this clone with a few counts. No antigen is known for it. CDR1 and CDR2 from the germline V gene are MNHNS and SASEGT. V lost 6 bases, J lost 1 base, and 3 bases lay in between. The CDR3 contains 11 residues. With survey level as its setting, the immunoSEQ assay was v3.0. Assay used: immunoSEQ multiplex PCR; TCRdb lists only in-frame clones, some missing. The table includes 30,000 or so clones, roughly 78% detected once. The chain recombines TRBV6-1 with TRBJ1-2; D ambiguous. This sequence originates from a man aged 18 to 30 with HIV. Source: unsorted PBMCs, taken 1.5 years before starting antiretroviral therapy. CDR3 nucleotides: TGTGCCAGCAGGTTTAACTATGGCTACACCTTC. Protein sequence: CASRFNYGYTF.